The 27 T cell receptor beta chains below were found in one sample sequenced in a study of blood T cell repertoires in COVID-19 (dated by TCRdb to 2018 to 2021). The method was the immunoSEQ multiplex PCR assay. The source is immuneACCESS, and TCRdb retained only in-frame sequences with V and J called. Part of the clones is not carried over; for the studies checked, unresolved V genes explain less than half of this, and the remainder is unexplained. In all, the sample holds under 350,000 clones, and 70% to 90% of those were seen once. The ten most abundant clones make up around 4% of the sample. The source material was PBMCs or T cells enriched from blood (not recorded which). These receptors all stem from a woman in her forties with acute COVID-19.

The chain is built from TRBV7-9 and TRBJ1-3; 9 nucleotides agree with TRBD1. From germline, CDR1 is SEHNR and CDR2 FQNEAQ (reference sequence). The CDR3 length is 14 residues. The V gene end was trimmed by 4 bases and the J gene end by 4 bases; junction bases not matched to a gene: 2. CDR3 sequence reads: CASSWTGVGNTIYF. The CDR3 DNA reads TGTGCCAGCAGCTGGACAGGGGTCGGAAACACCATATATTTT.

The V call is TRBV2, the J call TRBJ1-4, with D hard to call. Germline V gene sequence: CDR1 SNHLY, CDR2 FYNNEI. Trimming took off 3 bases at V and 5 bases at J, with 16 bases between the two ends. The CDR3 is 16 residues long. CDR3 region: CASSESPKLVNEKLFF. The CDR3 coding sequence is TGTGCCAGCAGTGAGTCCCCGAAGCTGGTCAATGAAAAACTGTTTTTT.

The V gene is TRBV7-8, the J gene TRBJ2-1, with TRBD2 as a possible D gene (6 bases). V lost 3 bases to trimming and J lost 5 bases, with 17 bases between them. Looked up from germline, CDR1 is SGHVS and CDR2 is FQNEAQ. The CDR3 has 16 amino acids. The CDR3 DNA reads as TGTGCCAGCAGCTTCCTTAGGGGAGGTCGAAACAATGAGCAGTTCTTC. This encodes CASSFLRGGRNNEQFF.

The chain joins TRBV28 to TRBJ1-2; D possibly corresponds to TRBD1 (5 bases). Germline loops: CDR1 MDHEN, CDR2 SYDVKM. The CDR3 contains 17 residues. V was shortened by 6 bases and J by 3 bases, with 23 bases between the two germline ends. Here the CDR3 reads CASRPTPFGAQDYGYTF. The DNA for the CDR3 is TGTGCCAGCAGACCGACCCCCTTTGGGGCGCAGGACTATGGCTACACCTTC.

The chain links TRBV28 to TRBJ1-5; 7 nucleotides agree with TRBD1. The CDR3 consists of 16 residues. Germline CDR1 MDHEN, CDR2 SYDVKM. V trimming: 6 bases; J trimming: 1 base; junction bases outside the gene matches: 9. The CDR3 protein is CASSPTGKGSNQPQHF. The CDR3 nucleotides read TGTGCCAGCAGCCCGACAGGGAAGGGGAGCAATCAGCCCCAGCATTTT.

The chain employs TRBV6-5 and TRBJ2-7, with 7 bases identical to TRBD1. V dropped 2 bases and J dropped 0; count of bases not matched to a gene: 7. CDR3 length: 16 residues. The germline gives CDR1 MNHEY, CDR2 SVGAGI. The CDR3 DNA reads TGTGCCAGCAGTTACAGACAGGGCCAAAGCTCCTACGAGCAGTACTTC. Translated: CASSYRQGQSSYEQYF.

The chain joins TRBV15 to TRBJ1-5; maybe TRBD1 (6 bases). Germline V CDR1 and CDR2: LNHNV, YYDKDF (reference sequence). The germline V and J ends were trimmed by 3 bases and 5 bases, with 14 bases remaining between them. The CDR3 has 15 amino acids. CDR3 sequence (DNA): TGTGCCACCAGCAGTGACCTAACAGGGTATCAGCCCCAGCATTTT. Its translation: CATSSDLTGYQPQHF.

The chain joins TRBV6-5 to TRBJ1-2; perhaps TRBD1 as D (5 bases). Germline V gives CDR1 MNHEY, CDR2 SVGAGI. The CDR3 totals 15 residues. V was trimmed by 0 bases and J by 4 bases, leaving 12 bases between them. The CDR3 nucleotides read TGTGCCAGCAGTTACTCGCCCCAGGGCCTCTATGGCTACACCTTC. This sequence encodes CASSYSPQGLYGYTF.

This clone is a singleton in its sample. The rearrangement links TRBV5-1 to TRBJ1-2; D not resolved. Germline CDR1 reads SGHRS; CDR2 reads YFSETQ. V lost 2 bases and J 4 bases, leaving 12 bases between the germline ends. The length of the CDR3 is 14 residues. CDR3 residues: CASSFGEVGYGYTF. The CDR3 DNA follows: TGCGCCAGCAGCTTTGGGGAGGTTGGCTATGGCTACACCTTC.

V is TRBV5-4 and J is TRBJ1-3, with D unclear. The germline CDR1 and CDR2 sequences are SGHNT and YYREEE (reference sequence). Trimming shortened V by 2 bases and J by 4 bases, and 19 bases separated the two germline ends. The length of the CDR3 is 17 residues. CDR3 sequence reads: CASSLRAGGSKGNTIYF. CDR3 coding DNA: TGTGCCAGCAGCTTACGGGCAGGAGGTAGTAAGGGAAACACCATATATTTT.

This chain uses TRBV18 with TRBJ2-6, with TRBD2 matching over 9 bases. Germline values: CDR1 KGHSH, CDR2 LQKENI. V shed 8 bases and J 0 bases; nucleotides not matched to a gene: 11. This CDR3 is built from 18 residues. The CDR3 DNA follows: TGTGCCAGCCAGGCCAGCGGGAGGACTCTCTCTGGGGCCAACGTCCTGACTTTC. It encodes CASQASGRTLSGANVLTF.

The chain is built from TRBV3-1 (or the pseudogene TRBV3-2) and TRBJ1-3; 8 positions agree with TRBD1. The CDR3 covers 13 residues. Losses at the gene ends were 3 bases for V and 9 bases for J; bases not matched to a gene: 4. Germline loops: CDR1 LGHDT, CDR2 YNNKEL (reference sequence). The chain's CDR3 is CASSQGQDGTIYF. For the CDR3, the DNA is TGTGCCAGCAGCCAGGGACAGGACGGCACCATATATTTT.

CDR3 amino acids: CASSSRGSGKNIQYF. The CDR3 DNA reads as TGTGCCAGCAGCTCCCGGGGATCGGGCAAAAACATTCAGTACTTC. The chain has TRBV28 and TRBJ2-4, with D perhaps matching TRBD2 (5 bases). CDR3 size: 15 residues. Germline values: CDR1 MDHEN, CDR2 SYDVKM. The V end was cut by 6 bases, the J end by 3 bases, with 15 bases between.

This chain uses TRBV5-1 with TRBJ1-2, with TRBD1 matching 7 bases. The CDR3 length is 15 residues. Looked up from germline, CDR1 is SGHRS and CDR2 is YFSETQ. Unmatched junction bases numbered 10, after V lost 3 bases and J lost 5 bases. The DNA of the CDR3 is TGCGCCAGCAGCTCTGGGACAGAGACTATATATGGCTACACCTTC. It yields the protein CASSSGTETIYGYTF.

The chain has TRBV11-2 and TRBJ2-5; 12 nucleotides match TRBD1. This CDR3 contains 17 residues. CDR1 and CDR2 from the germline V gene are SGHAT and FQNNGV. Germline trimming cut 3 bases from V and 2 bases from J; bases unmatched to any gene: 7. The CDR3 is CASSLGQGALVQETQYF. CDR3 DNA: TGTGCCAGCAGCTTGGGACAGGGGGCCCTGGTACAAGAGACCCAGTACTTC.

V is TRBV5-1 and J is TRBJ1-1; 7 nucleotides match TRBD1. V was clipped by 0 bases and J by 7 bases; unmatched bases: 6. CDR1 and CDR2 from the germline V gene are SGHRS and YFSETQ. There are 14 residues in the CDR3. CDR3 region: CASSLAYRDSEAFF. For the CDR3, the DNA is TGCGCCAGCAGCTTGGCCTATAGGGACAGTGAAGCTTTCTTT.

This chain uses TRBV28 with TRBJ2-1; 8 positions agree with TRBD2. CDR1 and CDR2 (germline): MDHEN, SYDVKM. V gave up 3 bases and J gave up 0 bases; unmatched junction bases: 10. CDR3 length equals 18 residues. CDR3 in DNA: TGTGCCAGCAGTTTTGCTAGCGGGTCTTATAGCTCCTACAATGAGCAGTTCTTC. It translates to CASSFASGSYSSYNEQFF.

The chain combines TRBV9 with TRBJ2-3, with 14 bases aligning to TRBD2. Trimming at V came to 4 bases and at J to 2 bases, leaving 12 bases not matched to a gene. CDR1 and CDR2 from the germline V gene are SGDLS and YYNGEE. The CDR3 is 19 residues long. The CDR3 spells CASSPGTSGSLGNTDTQYF. The CDR3, as DNA: TGTGCCAGCAGCCCCGGGACTAGCGGGAGTTTGGGGAACACAGATACGCAGTATTTT.

The chain has TRBV4-2 and TRBJ1-6; maybe TRBD1 (5 bases). The CDR3 runs to 17 residues. V shed 2 bases and J shed 6 bases, with 17 bases lying between them. The germline CDR1 and CDR2 sequences are LGHNA and YNFKEQ. CDR3 in amino acids: CASSQSSIGTTNSPLHF. The CDR3 DNA is TGTGCCAGCAGCCAATCGAGTATTGGGACTACTAATTCACCCCTCCACTTT.

J is TRBJ2-2 and V is TRBV3-1 (or the pseudogene TRBV3-2), with 15 nucleotides matching TRBD2. J gave up 0 bases and V 2 bases, and 4 bases lay outside the gene matches. The CDR3 sequence is 19 residues long. Germline lookup yields CDR1 LGHDT and CDR2 YNNKEL (reference sequence). This chain's CDR3 is CASSQTGLAGGTNTGELFF. Here the CDR3 DNA reads TGTGCCAGCAGCCAAACGGGACTAGCGGGGGGAACGAACACCGGGGAGCTGTTTTTT.

The chain employs TRBV18 and TRBJ2-5; unclear D gene. Trimming shortened V by 2 bases and J by 5 bases, and 9 bases separated the two germline ends. The CDR3 covers 13 residues. Germline assignment: CDR1 KGHSH and CDR2 LQKENI. The CDR3 loop is CASSPSAGETQYF. The CDR3 bases are TGTGCCAGCTCACCATCCGCCGGGGAGACCCAGTACTTC.

The V gene is TRBV19, the J gene TRBJ2-7, with D perhaps matching TRBD2 (5 bases). V was trimmed by 5 bases and J by 3 bases, leaving 14 bases between them. Germline V CDR1 and CDR2: LNHDA, SQIVND (reference sequence). The CDR3 length is 14 residues. The CDR3 nucleotides read TGTGCCAGTAGTCTTCCGGGGAGAGGCTACGAGCAGTACTTC. Protein sequence: CASSLPGRGYEQYF.

The chain employs TRBV5-4 and TRBJ2-3; D remains ambiguous. CDR1 SGHNT and CDR2 YYREEE come from the germline V gene (reference sequence). This CDR3 comprises 12 residues. Trimming removed 5 bases at V and 0 bases at J, with 4 bases between. CDR3 residues: CASSMSTDTQYF. CDR3 coding DNA: TGTGCCAGCAGTATGAGCACAGATACGCAGTATTTT.

The chain couples TRBV6-5 to TRBJ2-7; 7 bases align to TRBD2. Trimming at V came to 2 bases and at J to 0 bases, leaving 4 bases not matched to a gene. There are 15 residues in the CDR3. Germline assignment: CDR1 MNHEY and CDR2 SVGAGI. CDR3 in amino acids: CASSYASGGSYEQYF. The CDR3 bases are TGTGCCAGCAGTTACGCTAGCGGAGGCTCCTACGAGCAGTACTTC.

V gene TRBV7-9 combines with J gene TRBJ1-5, with 10 bases lining up with TRBD1. Looked up from germline, CDR1 is SEHNR and CDR2 is FQNEAQ (reference sequence). The CDR3 loop spans 17 amino acids. J was trimmed by 1 base and V by 6 bases; bases with no gene match: 9. CDR3 bases: TGTGCCAGCAGTACCTCGACAGGGGGCGCGAGCAATCAGCCCCAGCATTTT. Translating gives CASSTSTGGASNQPQHF.

The chain couples TRBV5-5 to TRBJ1-2; perhaps TRBD1 as D (5 bases). Germline CDR1 and CDR2: SGHKS and YYEKEE (reference sequence). CDR3 length: 14 amino acids. Between the trimmed V and J ends, which lost 4 bases and 3 bases, there was a span of 13 bases. The CDR3 spells CASSQNGGDYGYTF. The CDR3 DNA reads TGTGCCAGCAGCCAAAATGGGGGGGACTATGGCTACACCTTC.

This rearrangement joins TRBV27 to TRBJ2-2, with D tentatively TRBD1 (6 bases). CDR3 length: 15 residues. The ends were cut back, 2 bases at V and 5 bases at J, with 12 bases in the middle. Germline-derived CDR1 and CDR2 are MNHEY and SMNVEV (reference sequence). This chain's CDR3 is CASSLLFTGTGELFF. DNA of the CDR3: TGTGCCAGCAGTTTACTTTTTACAGGGACCGGGGAGCTGTTTTTT.